This T cell receptor beta chain appears in the sequencing data of a study of blood T cell repertoires in COVID-19. Study-wide context: Samples came from the United States, Italy and Spain, spanning acute and convalescent COVID-19. T cells, B-cell-depleted T cells, or PBMCs supplied cDNA or gDNA.

Seattle patients were enrolled while actively infected and followed longitudinally. This CDR3 has 16 amino acids. Unmatched junction bases numbered 9, after V lost 5 bases and J lost 0 bases. From germline, CDR1 is SEHNR and CDR2 FQNEAQ (reference sequence). This clone came up once. Sequencing used immunoSEQ multiplex PCR; TCRdb keeps in-frame clones, though not all of them. This table holds 150,000 to 200,000 clones, 80% to 90% found once. Sequencing was carried out using peripheral blood. This rearrangement joins TRBV7-9 to TRBJ1-2, with 7 positions matching TRBD1. This TCR derives from a woman between 55 and 75 years old with COVID-19, enrolled during active disease. CDR3: CASSPGGTDTNYGYTF. DNA of the CDR3: TGTGCCAGCAGCCCGGGTGGGACAGATACTAACTATGGCTACACCTTC.